This T cell receptor beta chain was identified in a study of blood T cells in healthy people across ages. Donation came from healthy Caucasian individuals in Russia who were aged roughly 6 to 95. With a J-beta primer mix and a sample-barcoded 5' primer, a second PCR ran roughly 6 to 11 cycles. TCRdb analysed the 5' RACE reads with MiXCR anew, one entry per CDR3 protein. The sample lists about 720,000 distinct CDR3 sequences, just under 25% occurring once. V dropped 0 bases and J dropped 5 bases, with 10 bases sitting between them. The CDR3 spans 14 residues. Germline CDR1 reads SQVTM; CDR2 reads ANQGSEA. A further study also used this sample, focusing on T cells of mothers and their children. That paper adds: Across the analysis, no persistent microchimeric T cell clones were detected.

Sequences were obtained from blood. The V and J genes are TRBV29-1 and TRBJ2-2; D unresolved. The TCR originated in a boy between 10 and 17 years old in good health. CDR3 coding DNA: TGCAGCGTTGAAGACCCTTGGGGAACCGGGGAGCTGTTTTTT. It codes for CSVEDPWGTGELFF.